The T cell receptor beta chain under discussion was sequenced for a study of low-dose radiotherapy and immunotherapy resistance in tumors. Across the study: Intravenous nivolumab 240 mg every two weeks plus ipilimumab 1 mg/kg every six weeks was given to patients. Intravenous cyclophosphamide 200 mg/m2 was given every two weeks, one day before radiation and immunotherapy. Daily oral aspirin at 300 mg began on cycle 1 day 1 and lasted four cycles.

All eligible patients presented with advanced solid tumors that contained no tumor-infiltrating lymphocytes. The V segment lost 1 base and the J segment 0 bases; nucleotides outside the gene matches: 2. The germline CDR1 and CDR2 sequences are LGHNA and YNFKEQ. The CDR3 contains 16 residues. This clonotype was observed a handful of times. TRAV- and TRBV-specific primers were used for first-strand cDNA, which covered alpha and beta chains. A constant-region primer paired with the V-primer adapter amplified TCRs over about 19 PCR cycles. Using its own MiXCR run on the reads, TCRdb lists one record per CDR3 protein. The table records approximately 15,000 distinct CDR3 sequences, 60% of them present only once.

This TCR was sampled from a human donor with advanced metastatic prostate, ovarian, gallbladder or colorectal cancer (not recorded which). This table probably holds off-target reads from a library built for another chain. The chain employs TRBV4-2 and TRBJ2-3; 9 nucleotides match TRBD2. This chain's CDR3 is CASSQVLAGSTDTQYF. The CDR3 DNA reads as TGTGCCAGCAGCCAAGTGCTAGCGGGGAGCACAGATACGCAGTATTTT.